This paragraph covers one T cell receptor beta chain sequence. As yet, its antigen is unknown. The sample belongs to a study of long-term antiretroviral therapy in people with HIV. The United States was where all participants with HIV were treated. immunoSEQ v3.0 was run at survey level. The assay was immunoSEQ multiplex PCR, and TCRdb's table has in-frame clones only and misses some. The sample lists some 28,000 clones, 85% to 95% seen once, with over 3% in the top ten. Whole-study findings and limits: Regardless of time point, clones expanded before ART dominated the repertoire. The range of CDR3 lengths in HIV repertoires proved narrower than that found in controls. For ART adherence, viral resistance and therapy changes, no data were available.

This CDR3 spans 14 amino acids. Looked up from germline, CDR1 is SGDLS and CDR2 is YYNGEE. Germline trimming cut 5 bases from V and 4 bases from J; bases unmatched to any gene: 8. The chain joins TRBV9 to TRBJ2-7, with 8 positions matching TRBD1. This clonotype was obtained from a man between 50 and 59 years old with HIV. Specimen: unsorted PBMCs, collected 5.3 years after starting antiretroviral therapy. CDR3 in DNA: TGTGCCAGCAGTTCCGGGACAGGCCTATACGAGCAGTACTTC. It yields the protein CASSSGTGLYEQYF.